One and the same sample provided the 15 T cell receptor beta chains below, sequenced in a study of beta chain features in type 1 diabetes. The isolated RNA, all of it, was reverse transcribed, so expressed TCRB transcripts were what got sequenced. This table comes from immunoSEQ multiplex PCR, and its TCRdb copy is limited to in-frame clones, with some not included. The sample gives roughly 140,000 clones, around 8% of which show up once; 0.5% to 0.65% is in the top ten. Material for sequencing was central memory CD4+ T cells from blood. The source is a man between 18 and 29 years old in good health.

Only a few counts were recorded for this clone. The chain combines TRBV7-3 with TRBJ2-5, with TRBD2 identical over 7 bases. Germline CDR1 reads SGHTA; CDR2 reads FQGTGA. Trimming removed 2 bases from V and 5 bases from J; junction bases left unmatched: 11. This CDR3 has 16 amino acids. The CDR3 DNA reads TGTGCCAGCAGCTTAGGCCCAGGCGGGAGCAGGGAGACCCAGTACTTC. It yields the protein CASSLGPGGSRETQYF.

J is TRBJ1-5 and V is TRBV6-6; D is unclear. The CDR3 sequence is 14 residues long. V dropped 7 bases and J dropped 0 bases, with 10 bases sitting between them. CDR1 is MNHNY and CDR2 is SVGAGI in the germline V gene (reference sequence). In DNA form, the CDR3 reads TGTGCCAGCAACCAACGGGGTAGCAATCAGCCCCAGCATTTT. Residues: CASNQRGSNQPQHF.

In its sample, this clone was seen a few times. The chain joins TRBV5-4 to TRBJ2-1, with TRBD1 as a possible D gene (5 bases). V lost 2 bases to trimming and J lost 0 bases, with 9 bases between them. Germline V gives CDR1 SGHNT, CDR2 YYREEE (reference sequence). The CDR3 is 15 residues long. The CDR3 region has the DNA TGTGCCAGCAGCTTCAGACAGAGCTCCTACAATGAGCAGTTCTTC. The encoded protein is CASSFRQSSYNEQFF.

This clone was counted between two and nine times. The chain employs TRBV5-4 and TRBJ2-1; 8 positions match TRBD2. The V gene end was trimmed by 4 bases and the J gene end by 9 bases; junction bases not matched to a gene: 3. Germline CDR1 and CDR2: SGHNT and YYREEE (reference sequence). CDR3 length: 12 residues. The CDR3 region is CASSRGGVEQFF. The CDR3 DNA reads as TGTGCCAGCAGCCGGGGGGGGGTTGAGCAGTTCTTC.

This clone has at least ten counts. The CDR3 coding sequence is TGCGCCAGCAGCTTTAACACAGATACGCAGTATTTT. This encodes CASSFNTDTQYF. This chain uses TRBV5-1 with TRBJ2-3; D uncertain. Germline values: CDR1 SGHRS, CDR2 YFSETQ. This CDR3 spans 12 amino acids. V lost 2 bases to trimming and J lost 2 bases, with 3 bases between them.

V usage is TRBV7-2 and J usage is TRBJ2-5; TRBD2 aligns across 10 bases. CDR3 length equals 15 residues. The germline gives CDR1 SGHTA, CDR2 FQGNSA. Germline trimming cut 5 bases from V and 4 bases from J; bases unmatched to any gene: 7. The CDR3 DNA is TGTGCCAGCAGCACAAGCTCTAGCGGGGGAGAGACCCAGTACTTC. Protein: CASSTSSSGGETQYF.

The chain is built from TRBV30 and TRBJ1-1, with D unclear. CDR1 is GTSNPN, CDR2 SVGIG, per germline (reference sequence). The V end lost 1 base, the J end lost 0 bases, and 9 bases lay between the germline ends. CDR3 length equals 14 residues. CDR3 DNA: TGTGCCTGGAGTGGACAACTAGTGAACACTGAAGCTTTCTTT. It translates to CAWSGQLVNTEAFF.

Turning to this clone: The sample holds other DNA sequences that translate to the same CDR3. V gene TRBV27 combines with J gene TRBJ1-1; 7 positions match TRBD1. The CDR3 extends over 13 amino acids. Trimming took 2 bases from V and 3 from J; bases not matched to a gene: 0. From germline, CDR1 is MNHEY and CDR2 SMNVEV (reference sequence). CDR3 loop: CASSLDRDTEAFF. For the CDR3, the DNA is TGTGCCAGCAGTTTAGACAGGGACACTGAAGCTTTCTTT.

V is TRBV28 and J is TRBJ2-2; TRBD1 matches 7 bases. Trimming at V came to 2 bases and at J to 6 bases, leaving 9 bases not matched to a gene. This CDR3 has 16 residues. The germline gives CDR1 MDHEN, CDR2 SYDVKM. CDR3 protein: CASSLRFRGRPGELFF. CDR3 nucleotides: TGTGCCAGCAGTTTACGGTTTAGGGGGCGCCCCGGGGAGCTGTTTTTT.

This clone occurred a few times. This chain uses TRBV7-8 with TRBJ1-1; no clear D gene. Trimming left V 1 base short and J 2 bases short, with 11 bases between. Germline values: CDR1 SGHVS, CDR2 FQNEAQ. The CDR3 is 15 residues long. CDR3 sequence (DNA): TGTGCCAGCAGCTTAGGTTCGGGGAGAAACACTGAAGCTTTCTTT. The encoded protein is CASSLGSGRNTEAFF.

CDR3 nucleotide sequence: TGTGCCAGCACACTCAGAGGAGACTATGGCTACACCTTC. Translation: CASTLRGDYGYTF. The J gene is TRBJ1-2, the V gene TRBV7-8; D gene unclear. With 7 bases removed from V and 3 bases from J, the gap between germline ends came to 12 bases. The CDR3 runs to 13 residues. Germline CDR1 and CDR2: SGHVS and FQNEAQ.

The chain has TRBV7-7 and TRBJ2-3, with D possibly TRBD1 on 5 matching bases. Germline values: CDR1 SSHAT, CDR2 FNYEAQ (reference sequence). This CDR3 comprises 15 residues. Trimming pared 1 base from V and 3 bases from J, leaving 11 bases between. The CDR3 is CASSLGQSVTDTQYF. The CDR3 bases are TGTGCCAGCAGCTTAGGACAGTCAGTTACAGATACGCAGTATTTT.

Ten or more counts support this clone. The V gene is TRBV11-2, the J gene TRBJ1-2; D not resolved. The germline CDR1 and CDR2 sequences are SGHAT and FQNNGV. The length of the CDR3 is 14 residues. Trimming took off 0 bases at V and 5 bases at J, with 10 bases between the two ends. CDR3 residues: CASSLDRQAYGYTF. For the CDR3, the DNA is TGTGCCAGCAGCTTAGATCGGCAGGCTTATGGCTACACCTTC.

Only a few counts were recorded for this clone. The CDR3 loop is CASSLAQGADGYTF. CDR3 nucleotide sequence: TGCGCCAGCAGCTTGGCACAGGGGGCTGATGGCTACACCTTC. V usage is TRBV5-1 and J usage is TRBJ1-2, with 9 bases lining up with TRBD1. Germline loops: CDR1 SGHRS, CDR2 YFSETQ. Losses at the gene ends were 0 bases for V and 6 bases for J; bases not matched to a gene: 3. CDR3 length: 14 residues.

This clone occurred many times. The J gene is TRBJ2-1, the V gene TRBV2; 9 nucleotides agree with TRBD1. The CDR3 covers 14 residues. The germline V gene has CDR1 SNHLY and CDR2 FYNNEI. The V and J ends lost 6 bases and 5 bases, in that order; junction bases with no gene match: 5. CDR3 sequence (DNA): TGTGCCAGCAGAGAGGACAGGGGCAACAATGAGCAGTTCTTC. It translates to CASREDRGNNEQFF.